The source of this T cell receptor (beta chain) is a study of cytomegalovirus exposure and HLA in healthy donors. Study-level findings and limits: A later analysis revealed that TCR association rates differed between HLA loci, peaking at DRB1 and bottoming out at HLA-C. Researchers counted around 180 TCR beta chains as cytomegalovirus-associated. Among CMV-associated TCR beta chains, most appeared HLA-restricted in a later analysis. A later analysis reportedly found that, within productive TCRs, an Asian-associated ancestry cluster had fewer N-insertions than the mean observed across the approximately 600 donors.

V was cut by 3 bases and J by 1 base, with 11 bases left in between. Germline V gives CDR1 LNHDA, CDR2 SQIVND (reference sequence). The CDR3 length is 15 residues. The PCR made use of 60 Vbeta and 13 Jbeta primers. The protocol was immunoSEQ multiplex PCR, while the TCRdb copy is restricted to in-frame clones and leaves out a portion. This sample has approximately 170,000 clones; about 77% occur once, and the top ten carry about 5%. On this clone itself: Its antigen is not identified.

The source of this sequence is a man aged 25-45 years in good health and CMV-seropositive. The specimen sequenced was PBMCs. The chain employs TRBV19 and TRBJ2-3; D gene uncertain. The CDR3 is CASSIVDSGTDTQYF. In DNA, the CDR3 is TGTGCCAGTAGTATCGTAGACTCGGGCACAGATACGCAGTATTTT. Complete variable domain (other parts from reference TRBV19 and TRBJ2-3): DGGITQSPKYLFRKEGQNVTLSCEQNLNHDAMYWYRQDPGQGLRLIYYSQIVNDFQKGDIAEGYSVSREKKESFPLTVTSAQKNPTAFYLCASSIVDSGTDTQYFGPGTRLTVL.